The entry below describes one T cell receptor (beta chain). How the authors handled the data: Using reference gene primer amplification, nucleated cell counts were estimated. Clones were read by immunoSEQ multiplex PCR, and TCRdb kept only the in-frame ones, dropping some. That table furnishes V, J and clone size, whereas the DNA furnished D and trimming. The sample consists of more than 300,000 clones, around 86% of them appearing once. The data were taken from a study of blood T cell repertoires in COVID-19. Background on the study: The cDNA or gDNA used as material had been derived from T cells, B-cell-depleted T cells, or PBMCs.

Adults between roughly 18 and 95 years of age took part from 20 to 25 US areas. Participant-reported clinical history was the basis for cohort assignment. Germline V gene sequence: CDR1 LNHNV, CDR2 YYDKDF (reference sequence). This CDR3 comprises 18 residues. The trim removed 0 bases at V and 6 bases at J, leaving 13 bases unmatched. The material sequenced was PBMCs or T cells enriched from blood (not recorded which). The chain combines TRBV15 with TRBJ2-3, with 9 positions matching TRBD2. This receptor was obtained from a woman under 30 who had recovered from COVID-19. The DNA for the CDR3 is TGTGCCACCAGCAGAGACCAGCCCTCAGCGGGGGGTTTGGATACGCAGTATTTT. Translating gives CATSRDQPSAGGLDTQYF.